This T cell receptor beta chain was identified in a study of T cell changes during pregnancy in multiple sclerosis. Only in-frame clones appear in the TCRdb table, and some are missing; sequencing was by immunoSEQ multiplex PCR. Here the sample spans some 110,000 clones, 92% being singletons. The material was peripheral blood, obtained in the third trimester of pregnancy. This receptor was taken from a female donor with multiple sclerosis, enrolled in a pregnancy study.

CDR3: CASSFAGGHTDTQYF. The DNA for the CDR3 is TGTGCCAGCAGCTTTGCGGGGGGCCATACAGATACGCAGTATTTT. The chain couples TRBV11-2 to TRBJ2-3; TRBD2 agrees at 8 bases. The junction had 5 bases not matched to a gene; V was cut back by 3 bases and J by 3 bases. Looked up from germline, CDR1 is SGHAT and CDR2 is FQNNGV. CDR3 length: 15 amino acids.